What follows describes a single TCR beta chain. No antigen is known for it. In the same sample, other DNA sequences code for this CDR3. Sequenced by immunoSEQ multiplex PCR; TCRdb stores in-frame clones only, minus some. The table includes approximately 240,000 clones, approximately 90% detected once. The length of the CDR3 is 12 residues. The ends were cut back, 6 bases at V and 5 bases at J, with 10 bases in the middle. CDR1 and CDR2 from the germline V gene are MDHEN and SYDVKM. This sample stems from a study of cytomegalovirus exposure and HLA in healthy donors. Overall study results and limits: The listing of about 150 TCR beta chains classed them as cytomegalovirus-associated. Reports indicated that the classifier achieved high specificity and sensitivity in diagnosing cytomegalovirus status.

Separation from the roughly 670-subject first cohort characterized the roughly 130-subject validation cohort, to which the donors belonged. The receptor's source is a woman aged 18-35 years in good health and CMV-seronegative. The chain links TRBV28 to TRBJ1-1; D not resolved. Sequenced: PBMCs. CDR3 residues: CASRQSGTEAFF. In DNA, the CDR3 is TGTGCCAGCAGGCAGTCTGGTACTGAAGCTTTCTTT.